This TCR beta chain appears in the sequencing data of a study of circulating tumor DNA in untreated peripheral T-cell lymphoma. Germline CDR1 GTSNPN, CDR2 SVGIG (reference sequence). The CDR3 length is 16 residues. V trimming: 0 bases; J trimming: 2 bases; junction bases outside the gene matches: 4. Only in-frame clones appear in the TCRdb table, and some are missing; sequencing was by immunoSEQ multiplex PCR. The sample has 5,500 to 7,500 clones, approximately 62% seen once. This clone turned up a few times. The sequencing input was tumor tissue. This clonotype originated in a human donor with peripheral T-cell lymphoma. This chain uses TRBV30 with TRBJ2-2, with TRBD1 matching 9 bases. The CDR3 DNA sequence: TGTGCCTGGAGTGTCACGACAGGGGGTAACACCGGGGAGCTGTTTTTT. It codes for CAWSVTTGGNTGELFF.